This entry is about one T cell receptor (beta chain). Its antigen is as yet unknown. One end of the junction is discordant with germline, which a read error may explain. This sample is drawn from a study of esophageal squamous cell carcinoma under preoperative chemotherapy. Study information: Samples included peripheral blood T cells as well as tumor-infiltrating lymphocytes.

The study's findings and limits: After paclitaxel-nedaplatin, abundant clones were more likely to contract than amplify. Peripheral T cells migrating into the tumor appeared to partly supply post-treatment tumor-infiltrating lymphocytes.

This CDR3 is built from 17 residues. Germline V gene lookup returns CDR1 SGHTA and CDR2 FQGNSA. A single record per CDR3 protein comes from TCRdb applying MiXCR to the PCR reads. The table lists more than 15,000 distinct CDR3 sequences, around 47% of them singletons. Indicated time point: before preoperative PTX-NDP chemotherapy. Patients received paclitaxel-nedaplatin as preoperative chemotherapy before surgery. The sample was collected from a patient given preoperative chemotherapy. This chain joins TRBV7-2 and TRBJ2-3, with 11 positions matching TRBD1. The sequence was collected from a human donor with esophageal squamous cell carcinoma. The donor label of this sample is uncertain. Written as DNA, the CDR3 is TGTGCCAGCAGCTTGGGACAGGGGGGTAGCGAGAGGGCGCCCGGGTATTTC. It translates to CASSLGQGGSERAPGYF.